Listed below are T cell receptor beta chains from one sample, sequenced in a study of T cell responses to AZD1222 COVID-19 vaccine. TCRdb's table, derived via immunoSEQ multiplex PCR, lists solely in-frame clones and lacks some. The table includes tens of thousands of clones, approximately 85% detected once. Material: peripheral blood, obtained 28 days after the second AZD1222 dose. Receptor source: an adult who received the AZD1222 COVID-19 vaccine. CDR3s include the opening cysteine and the closing phenylalanine or tryptophan. The order of the fields is clone size, D gene, V gene, J gene, CDR3 DNA, CDR3 protein. A D gene is named only where the DNA matches it firmly. Rows give clone size only sometimes, using once, few, many, or a class for an expanded clone.

-	-	TRBV3-1/TRBV3-2	TRBJ1-2	TGTGCCAGCACTCAGTTGAGGGGGGACTATGGCTACACCTTC	CASTQLRGDYGYTF
-	-	TRBV7-8	TRBJ2-7	TGTGCCAGCAGCTCCGATTCGAGCTCCTACGAGCAGTACTTC	CASSSDSSSYEQYF
-	-	TRBV9	TRBJ2-2	TGTGCCAGCAGCGTAGACGGGGACAACACCGGGGAGCTGTTTTTT	CASSVDGDNTGELFF
-	-	TRBV18	TRBJ1-1	TGTGCCAGCTCACCAATAGGGGCTGAAGCTTTCTTT	CASSPIGAEAFF
-	TRBD2	TRBV6-6	TRBJ2-3	TGTGCCAGCACTCCCCTAGCGGGGGGGCGGGGAGATACGCAGTATTTT	CASTPLAGGRGDTQYF
-	-	TRBV29-1	TRBJ2-3	TGCAGCGTTGTTAGGGTGGCAGATACGCAGTATTTT	CSVVRVADTQYF
-	TRBD1	TRBV9	TRBJ1-1	TGTGCCAGCAGCGTAGATCTACCGGGACAGACGAACACTGAAGCTTTCTTT	CASSVDLPGQTNTEAFF
-	TRBD1	TRBV19	TRBJ2-3	TGTGCCAGCTCCAGCATGGGACAGACAGATACGCAGTATTTT	CASSSMGQTDTQYF
-	TRBD1	TRBV2	TRBJ2-5	TGTGCCAGCAAAGACTTGGGGACAGGGGATGGAGAGACCCAGTACTTC	CASKDLGTGDGETQYF
-	-	TRBV7-9	TRBJ1-6	TGTGCCAGCAGCTTAACGGAATTTTCCCTCCACTTT	CASSLTEFSLHF
-	-	TRBV2	TRBJ1-6	TGTGCCAGCAGTAACGGACCTGGTGCCCTATCACCCCTCCACTTT	CASSNGPGALSPLHF
-	TRBD1	TRBV19	TRBJ1-2	TGTGCCAGTGGCGTAAGACAGGGGGCCGGTGGCTACACCTTC	CASGVRQGAGGYTF
-	-	TRBV27	TRBJ1-5	TGTGCCAGCAGTTTATCGGGGACCGCCGCTCAGCCCCAGCATTTT	CASSLSGTAAQPQHF
once	-	TRBV18	TRBJ2-3	TGTGCCAGCTCCACCCTGGGAACAGATACGCAGTATTTT	CASSTLGTDTQYF
-	TRBD1	TRBV5-1	TRBJ2-7	TGCGCCAGCAGGCCGACAGGGGGTGGGATATACGAGCAGTACTTC	CASRPTGGGIYEQYF
-	-	TRBV2	TRBJ2-3	TGTGCCAGCTTCACCCCCCCGACAGATACGCAGTATTTT	CASFTPPTDTQYF
-	-	TRBV19	TRBJ1-1	TGTGCCAGTAGTATCTCCCGAGCCGACTGGGCTTTCTTT	CASSISRADWAFF
-	-	TRBV6-1	TRBJ2-3	TGTGCCAGCAGTGAAGAACTTTATTACAAGGGGAGAGATACGCAGTATTTT	CASSEELYYKGRDTQYF
-	-	TRBV28	TRBJ2-5	TGTGCCAGCAGCACCCGAAGGAGTGACCAAGAGACCCAGTACTTC	CASSTRRSDQETQYF
-	-	TRBV2	TRBJ1-1	TGTGCCAGCAGTGCTGGGGCAGCGAGGAACACTGAAGCTTTCTTT	CASSAGAARNTEAFF
-	-	TRBV2	TRBJ1-6	TGTGCCAGCAGTGATTTGGTCCCCTATAATTCACCCCTCCACTTT	CASSDLVPYNSPLHF
-	-	TRBV6-5	TRBJ2-2	TGTGCCAGCAGAAGGGGGACGGAACGGACCGGGGAGCTGTTTTTT	CASRRGTERTGELFF
-	-	TRBV5-1	TRBJ1-1	TGCGCCAGCAGCCCTAGCGGCGGGGTTTCGAAAGACACTGAAGCTTTCTTT	CASSPSGGVSKDTEAFF
-	TRBD2	TRBV9	TRBJ2-3	TGTGCCAGCAGCGTAGGCGGGGGGGCTTACGGTTTTGGCACAGATACGCAGTATTTT	CASSVGGGAYGFGTDTQYF
-	-	TRBV29-1	TRBJ2-3	TGCAGCGTTGTAACGAGGGTGGCAGATACGCAGTATTTT	CSVVTRVADTQYF
-	TRBD2	TRBV12-3/TRBV12-4	TRBJ2-1	TGTGCCAGCAGTTTCGGGACTAGCAATGAGCAGTTCTTC	CASSFGTSNEQFF
-	-	TRBV5-4	TRBJ1-1	TGTGCCAGCAGCTTGCTGACGAACACTGAAGCTTTCTTT	CASSLLTNTEAFF
-	-	TRBV27	TRBJ1-1	TGTGCCAGCAGGCGGGTAGACACTGAAGCTTTCTTT	CASRRVDTEAFF
once	-	TRBV3-1/TRBV3-2	TRBJ1-2	TGTGCCAGCAGCCAAGCGGGAGATGGCTACACCTTC	CASSQAGDGYTF
-	-	TRBV5-1	TRBJ2-5	TGCGCCAGCAGCTTGGCCTTGGGGGAGACCCAGTACTTC	CASSLALGETQYF
-	TRBD1	TRBV9	TRBJ1-1	TGTGCCAGCAGCGCCCTGGGAGGGACAGGGGCGGGAGACGCTGAAGCTTTCTTT	CASSALGGTGAGDAEAFF
-	TRBD1	TRBV30	TRBJ2-7	TGTGCCTGGAGCCGGGACAGGGCTTACGAGCAGTACTTC	CAWSRDRAYEQYF
-	TRBD1	TRBV28	TRBJ1-5	TGTGCCAGCAGACAGACAGGGCAGGGTCAGCCCCAGCATTTT	CASRQTGQGQPQHF
-	-	TRBV12-3/TRBV12-4	TRBJ2-3	TGTGCCAGCAGTTTAGCGCAGGGGGATACGCAGTATTTT	CASSLAQGDTQYF
-	-	TRBV9	TRBJ2-2	TGTGCCAGCAGCGATAGAAGTTACACCGGGGAGCTGTTTTTT	CASSDRSYTGELFF
few	-	TRBV5-8	TRBJ2-7	TGTGCCAGCAGCTTGGTATCAGGGGGGCTAGGCTACGAGCAGTACTTC	CASSLVSGGLGYEQYF
few	TRBD2	TRBV3-1/TRBV3-2	TRBJ2-7	TGTGCCAGCAGCCAAGTCTATGGGGGGGGCTCCTACGAGCAGTACTTC	CASSQVYGGGSYEQYF
-	-	TRBV5-6	TRBJ1-3	TGTGCCAGCAGCTCACGGACGGCTCCTGGAAACACCATATATTTT	CASSSRTAPGNTIYF
few	TRBD1	TRBV28	TRBJ2-7	TGTGCCAGCAGAGCCTCGGGACAGGTATCCTACGAGCAGTACTTC	CASRASGQVSYEQYF
-	-	TRBV10-3	TRBJ1-6	TGTGCCATCAGTGATTCGACAGTTAACTCACCCCTCCACTTT	CAISDSTVNSPLHF
-	-	TRBV11-2	TRBJ1-1	TGTGCCAGCAGCCCTAATACCAATTTGGAAGCTTTCTTT	CASSPNTNLEAFF
-	-	TRBV19	TRBJ1-1	TGTGCCAGTAGTATAGATCCCAGGGTTCGCACTGAAGCTTTCTTT	CASSIDPRVRTEAFF
-	-	TRBV2	TRBJ1-3	TGTGCCAGCAGTGGAGGGCAGGCTGGCGGAAACACCATATATTTT	CASSGGQAGGNTIYF
-	-	TRBV28	TRBJ2-3	TGTGCCAGCAGTTTATCAGGGTTGCCCCAGTATTTT	CASSLSGLPQYF
-	TRBD2	TRBV27	TRBJ2-1	TGTGCCAGCAGAGAGCGGGGGGGCGGTGAGCAGTTCTTC	CASRERGGGEQFF
-	TRBD1	TRBV5-1	TRBJ1-4	TGCGCCAGCAGCTCGGGACAGCCAGGGGAAAAACTGTTTTTT	CASSSGQPGEKLFF
-	-	TRBV11-2	TRBJ2-4	TGTGCCAGCAGCTTAACAGGGTCTAAAGCCAAAAACATTCAGTACTTC	CASSLTGSKAKNIQYF
-	TRBD1	TRBV28	TRBJ1-5	TGTGCCAGCAGTGGGGACAGGGACCAGCCCCAGCATTTT	CASSGDRDQPQHF
-	TRBD1	TRBV3-1/TRBV3-2	TRBJ2-5	TGTGCCAGCAGCCAATTTCAGGGGGCGGAAGAGACCCAGTACTTC	CASSQFQGAEETQYF
-	TRBD2	TRBV5-4	TRBJ2-5	TGTGCCAGCAGCTCGGGGGGACAAGAGACCCAGTACTTC	CASSSGGQETQYF
-	-	TRBV2	TRBJ1-4	TGTGCCAGCAGGATTTCTAATGAAAAACTGTTTTTT	CASRISNEKLFF
-	-	TRBV5-6	TRBJ1-2	TGTGCCAGCAGCTCTCCCTCCATCTATGGCTACACCTTC	CASSSPSIYGYTF
-	-	TRBV30	TRBJ1-6	TGTGCCTGGACGGGGAGGGTCTTTTATAATTCACCCCTCCACTTT	CAWTGRVFYNSPLHF